This TCR beta chain was identified during a study of early stage breast cancer tumors. Germline CDR1 GTSNPN, CDR2 SVGIG (reference sequence). V lost 0 bases, J lost 7 bases, and 18 bases lay in between. The CDR3 is 15 amino acids. Using immunoSEQ multiplex PCR, the repertoire was profiled, and TCRdb retains in-frame clones only, with some absent. The table shows more than 65,000 clones, with around 80% occurring only once. The chain uses TRBV30 and TRBJ1-2, with D uncertain. Sequencing input: blood. The receptor was isolated from a person aged 35 to 50 with breast cancer. The CDR3 reads CAWSVQNPRLSGYTF. CDR3 nucleotide sequence: TGTGCCTGGAGTGTACAAAACCCCCGCTTGAGTGGCTACACCTTC.